The next 2 T cell receptor beta chains were all read from a single sample in a study of metastatic and nonmetastatic thyroid tumors. All patients were untreated before thyroid surgery. TCRdb re-clonotyped the PCR reads via MiXCR. The data show roughly 13,000 clones, almost 30% seen once. The material sequenced was blood. The receptors derive from a female donor with papillary thyroid cancer or a benign thyroid nodule (not recorded which). Some clones in this sample may be carry-over from other donors' samples.

The chain links TRBV20-1 to TRBJ2-7; 8 bases are shared with TRBD2. Looked up from germline, CDR1 is DFQATT and CDR2 is SNEGSKA (reference sequence). Germline trimming cut 1 base from V and 3 bases from J; bases unmatched to any gene: 8. The CDR3 is made up of 15 amino acids. CDR3 nucleotide sequence: TGCAGTGCTAGAGGAATAGCGGGAACTATCTACGAGCAGTACTTC. Translation gives CSARGIAGTIYEQYF.

The V gene is TRBV3-1, the J gene TRBJ2-3; 14 nucleotides agree with TRBD2. CDR3 size: 18 residues. Germline CDR1 reads LGHDT; CDR2 reads YNNKEL (reference sequence). The V gene end was trimmed by 0 bases and the J gene end by 4 bases; junction bases not matched to a gene: 6. The CDR3 loop reads CASSQDLGLAGGADTQYF. The CDR3 DNA follows: TGTGCCAGCAGCCAAGATCTCGGACTAGCGGGGGGCGCAGATACGCAGTATTTT.